This T cell receptor (beta chain) originates from a study of T-cell memory formation after mild COVID-19. Study details: Clusters of TCRs were largely donor specific. Findings and caveats of the study: Clones that contracted from day 15 to 85 had balanced CD4/CD8; later expanders were CD4+ biased.

Barcoded TCR alpha and TCR beta cDNA libraries with UMIs came from 5'RACE using constant-segment primers. TCRdb used MiXCR to reprocess the 5' RACE reads, holding one entry per CDR3 protein. The profile shows about 400,000 distinct CDR3 sequences, over 15% of them singletons. V lost 3 bases to trimming and J lost 2 bases, with 11 bases between them. Germline assignment: CDR1 KGHSH and CDR2 LQKENI. This CDR3 has 15 residues. A few counts support this clonotype. Its antigen is not known. The TCR was taken from a man aged 18 to 29 who had mild COVID-19 (a few samples of this study predate the infection). Cell type and time point are not known. What was sequenced was PBMCs or a T cell subset sorted from them (not recorded which). The chain carries TRBV18 and TRBJ2-1; the D call may be TRBD1 or TRBD2 (6 bases each). The CDR3 sequence: CASSPIGGTYNEQFF. DNA of the CDR3: TGTGCCAGCTCACCGATAGGGGGGACCTACAATGAGCAGTTCTTC.